Listed below are T cell receptor beta chains from one sample, sequenced in a study of T cell responses to AZD1222 COVID-19 vaccine. The table came from immunoSEQ multiplex PCR; TCRdb's copy has only in-frame clones and leaves some out. The data contain tens of thousands of clones, around 91% of them singletons. This specimen was peripheral blood, taken on day 0 of MenACWY control vaccination. The receptor set was obtained from an adult in good health. Both conserved end residues are part of each CDR3. The D gene is left open where the match is weak. Size is stated for part of the rows, as once, few or many counts, or as a class when the clone is expanded.

length,V,D,size,J,CDR3,DNA
13,TRBV20-1,NA,NA,TRBJ2-2,CSASWGASGELFF,TGCAGTGCTAGTTGGGGGGCATCCGGGGAGCTGTTTTTT
16,TRBV3-1/TRBV3-2,TRBD2,NA,TRBJ2-2,CASSRLAGATTGELFF,TGTGCCAGCAGCCGACTAGCGGGGGCCACCACCGGGGAGCTGTTTTTT
14,TRBV29-1,TRBD2,NA,TRBJ2-3,CSVFGVAGADTQYF,TGCAGCGTGTTTGGGGTTGCGGGGGCAGATACGCAGTATTTT
12,TRBV29-1,TRBD1,few,TRBJ1-1,CSGGQGGTEAFF,TGCAGCGGTGGACAGGGAGGCACTGAAGCTTTCTTT
12,TRBV9,NA,NA,TRBJ2-1,CASSARHGTQFF,TGTGCCAGCAGCGCAAGGCACGGAACGCAGTTCTTC
13,TRBV7-2,NA,NA,TRBJ1-5,CASSLDPGQPQHF,TGTGCCAGCAGCTTAGATCCGGGTCAGCCCCAGCATTTT
14,TRBV7-9,TRBD1,NA,TRBJ1-5,CASSLGQGGQPQHF,TGTGCCAGCAGCTTGGGACAGGGAGGGCAGCCCCAGCATTTT
17,TRBV29-1,TRBD2,once,TRBJ2-3,CSVSTSGNPTMGDTQYF,TGCAGCGTCTCGACTAGCGGGAACCCGACGATGGGAGATACGCAGTATTTT
14,TRBV7-9,NA,NA,TRBJ1-3,CASSQGTSGNTIYF,TGTGCCAGCAGCCAGGGGACATCGGGAAACACCATATATTTT
17,TRBV2,NA,NA,TRBJ2-5,CASSEARDRIVGETQYF,TGTGCCAGCAGTGAAGCCAGGGATCGAATTGTAGGGGAGACCCAGTACTTC
15,TRBV19,TRBD2,NA,TRBJ2-7,CASRRAGASSYEQYF,TGTGCCAGTAGAAGAGCGGGGGCCAGCTCCTACGAGCAGTACTTC
14,TRBV18,NA,few,TRBJ1-3,CASSPSGFGNTIYF,TGTGCCAGCTCACCCTCAGGGTTCGGAAACACCATATATTTT
15,TRBV19,TRBD1,NA,TRBJ1-4,CASSNPGQPNEKLFF,TGTGCCAGTAGTAACCCGGGACAGCCTAATGAAAAACTGTTTTTT
16,TRBV7-2,TRBD2,NA,TRBJ2-7,CASSRTSSGGAYEQYF,TGTGCCAGCAGCAGGACCTCTAGCGGGGGGGCTTACGAGCAGTACTTC
16,TRBV7-2,TRBD2,NA,TRBJ2-5,CASSPTSGNNQETQYF,TGTGCCAGCAGCCCGACTAGCGGGAACAACCAAGAGACCCAGTACTTC
17,TRBV15,TRBD2,NA,TRBJ2-3,CATSRDLAGGATDTQYF,TGTGCCACCAGCAGAGATCTTGCGGGAGGTGCCACAGATACGCAGTATTTT
14,TRBV19,TRBD1,NA,TRBJ1-2,CASSKDRLRYGYTF,TGTGCCAGTAGTAAGGACAGGCTTCGGTATGGCTACACCTTC
14,TRBV7-2,NA,NA,TRBJ1-1,CASSLVVSDTEAFF,TGTGCCAGCAGCTTAGTGGTTTCCGACACTGAAGCTTTCTTT
13,TRBV12-3/TRBV12-4,NA,NA,TRBJ1-4,CASSATGKGKLFF,TGTGCCAGCAGTGCAACAGGGAAGGGAAAACTGTTTTTT
14,TRBV5-5,NA,NA,TRBJ2-5,CASSLGSIQETQYF,TGTGCCAGCAGCTTGGGGTCAATTCAAGAGACCCAGTACTTC
15,TRBV7-9,NA,NA,TRBJ1-2,CASSPTGDLNYGYTF,TGTGCCAGCAGCCCAACGGGGGACCTTAACTATGGCTACACCTTC
14,TRBV3-1/TRBV3-2,NA,NA,TRBJ1-4,CASSQRGTNEKLFF,TGTGCCAGCAGCCAAAGGGGGACTAATGAAAAACTGTTTTTT
16,TRBV18,NA,NA,TRBJ1-4,CASSPWELSAGQKLFF,TGTGCCAGCTCACCATGGGAGCTCTCGGCGGGACAAAAACTGTTTTTT
13,TRBV4-2,NA,NA,TRBJ2-5,CASSQPRDSPQYF,TGTGCCAGCAGCCAACCTCGGGACTCCCCCCAGTACTTC
16,TRBV6-5,NA,NA,TRBJ2-1,CASSYTSGGNYNEQFF,TGTGCCAGCAGTTACACATCCGGGGGAAACTACAATGAGCAGTTCTTC
16,TRBV2,TRBD2,NA,TRBJ2-7,CASRAGLAGVIYEQYF,TGTGCCAGCAGAGCGGGACTAGCGGGAGTTATTTACGAGCAGTACTTC
14,TRBV13,NA,NA,TRBJ2-3,CASSLIRLPDTQYF,TGTGCCAGCAGCTTAATTAGGTTGCCAGATACGCAGTATTTT
12,TRBV28,NA,NA,TRBJ1-6,CASSLANSPLHF,TGTGCCAGCAGTTTAGCTAATTCACCCCTCCACTTT
18,TRBV12-1,NA,NA,TRBJ2-3,CASSFERQAGGPTDTQYF,TGTGCCAGCAGCTTTGAAAGGCAGGCGGGAGGCCCCACAGATACGCAGTATTTT
16,TRBV6-4,NA,NA,TRBJ1-1,CASTAGSFGLNTEAFF,TGTGCCAGCACCGCAGGGTCGTTTGGGTTGAACACTGAAGCTTTCTTT
14,TRBV3-1/TRBV3-2,TRBD1,NA,TRBJ1-5,CASSLRTGFQPQHF,TGTGCCAGCAGCCTACGGACAGGCTTCCAGCCCCAGCATTTT
16,TRBV5-1,NA,once,TRBJ2-7,CASNKDRPRLASEQYF,TGCGCCAGCAACAAGGACAGACCCCGACTAGCTTCCGAGCAGTACTTC
16,TRBV14,TRBD1,NA,TRBJ2-1,CASSPLTGTGDNEQFF,TGTGCCAGCAGCCCTCTCACTGGGACAGGAGACAATGAGCAGTTCTTC
13,TRBV4-2,NA,NA,TRBJ1-3,CASSQAQANTIYF,TGTGCCAGCAGCCAAGCCCAGGCAAACACCATATATTTT
13,TRBV5-5,NA,few,TRBJ1-1,CASSLIRGAEAFF,TGTGCCAGCAGCTTGATCAGGGGAGCTGAAGCTTTCTTT
15,TRBV5-1,TRBD2,NA,TRBJ2-5,CASSSALGRGETQYF,TGCGCCAGCAGCTCCGCGTTAGGGAGGGGAGAGACCCAGTACTTC
13,TRBV12-3/TRBV12-4,NA,NA,TRBJ1-1,CASSRLQGAEAFF,TGTGCCAGCAGCCGGTTACAGGGTGCTGAAGCTTTCTTT
12,TRBV12-3/TRBV12-4,NA,NA,TRBJ1-2,CASSLQGLGYTF,TGTGCCAGCAGTTTGCAGGGCTTGGGCTACACCTTC
16,TRBV9,TRBD2,NA,TRBJ2-3,CASSEGTSISTDTQYF,TGTGCCAGCAGCGAGGGGACTAGCATATCCACAGATACGCAGTATTTT
11,TRBV20-1,NA,NA,TRBJ2-7,CSASTAYEQYF,TGCAGTGCTAGCACGGCCTACGAGCAGTACTTC
13,TRBV3-1/TRBV3-2,NA,NA,TRBJ1-1,CASSQGERTEAFF,TGTGCCAGCAGCCAGGGGGAGAGGACTGAAGCTTTCTTT
14,TRBV5-4,TRBD2,NA,TRBJ2-1,CASSLGLALEEQFF,TGTGCCAGCAGCTTGGGACTAGCGCTAGAGGAGCAGTTCTTC
17,TRBV5-1,TRBD2,once,TRBJ2-7,CASSELAGGPQEYEQYF,TGCGCCAGCAGCGAACTAGCGGGAGGGCCCCAAGAGTACGAGCAGTACTTC
15,TRBV7-9,NA,NA,TRBJ1-6,CASSEMGRANSPLHF,TGTGCCAGCAGCGAAATGGGACGGGCGAATTCACCCCTCCACTTT
14,TRBV7-9,TRBD2,NA,TRBJ2-7,CASSPLAGGTEQYF,TGTGCCAGCAGTCCTCTAGCGGGGGGGACCGAGCAGTACTTC
13,TRBV6-1,TRBD1,NA,TRBJ1-1,CASGTVMNTEAFF,TGTGCCAGCGGGACAGTCATGAACACTGAAGCTTTCTTT
13,TRBV18,NA,NA,TRBJ1-2,CASSETGGVGYTF,TGTGCCAGCTCAGAGACAGGAGGAGTGGGCTACACCTTC
14,TRBV18,NA,once,TRBJ2-7,CASSRRTAQGEQYF,TGTGCCAGCTCACGCCGGACAGCGCAGGGGGAGCAGTACTTC
14,TRBV5-1,TRBD1,NA,TRBJ2-7,CASSPGTGGNEQYF,TGCGCCAGCAGCCCCGGGACAGGGGGAAACGAGCAGTACTTC
13,TRBV10-3,TRBD1,NA,TRBJ1-2,CAFGQGGGYGYTF,TGTGCCTTTGGACAGGGAGGTGGCTATGGCTACACCTTC
17,TRBV5-1,NA,few,TRBJ1-5,CASSLPTDGFSNQPQHF,TGCGCCAGCAGCCTACCGACGGACGGATTTAGCAATCAGCCCCAGCATTTT
17,TRBV2,TRBD1,once,TRBJ1-5,CASSEDPQGMSNQPQHF,TGTGCCAGCAGCGAAGACCCACAGGGGATGAGCAATCAGCCCCAGCATTTT
15,TRBV2,TRBD1,NA,TRBJ1-2,CASSDPGQPNYGYTF,TGTGCCAGCAGTGACCCGGGACAGCCAAACTATGGCTACACCTTC
15,TRBV7-2,NA,NA,TRBJ1-1,CASSLVQTGFTEAFF,TGTGCCAGCAGCTTAGTCCAGACAGGTTTCACTGAAGCTTTCTTT
15,TRBV6-5,TRBD2,few,TRBJ2-7,CASTPGWGGSYEQYF,TGTGCCAGCACCCCCGGGTGGGGCGGGAGCTACGAGCAGTACTTC